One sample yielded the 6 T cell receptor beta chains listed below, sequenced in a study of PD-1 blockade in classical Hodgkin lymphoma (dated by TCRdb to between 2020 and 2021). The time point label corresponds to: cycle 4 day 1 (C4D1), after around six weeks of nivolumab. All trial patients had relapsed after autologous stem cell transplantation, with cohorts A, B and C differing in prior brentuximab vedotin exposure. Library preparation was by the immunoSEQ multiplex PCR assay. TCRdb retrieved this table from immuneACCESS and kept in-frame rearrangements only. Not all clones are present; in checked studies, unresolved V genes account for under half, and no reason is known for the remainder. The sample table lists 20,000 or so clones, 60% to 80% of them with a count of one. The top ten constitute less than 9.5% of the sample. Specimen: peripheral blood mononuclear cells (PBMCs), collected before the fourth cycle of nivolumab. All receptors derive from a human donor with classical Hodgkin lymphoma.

In DNA, the CDR3 is TGTGCCAGCAGCTTAGGGACGGGAACCTACGAGCAGTACTTC. Translating it yields CASSLGTGTYEQYF. The chain combines TRBV7-2 with TRBJ2-7, with a possible D match to TRBD2 (5 bases). The CDR3 runs 14 residues. Germline V gene lookup returns CDR1 SGHTA and CDR2 FQGNSA. Trimming left V 1 base short and J 2 bases short, with 9 bases between.

The CDR3 DNA is TGTGCCAGCAGCTTTGGGGGGGCGTCCTACGAGCAGTACTTC. Translation gives CASSFGGASYEQYF. The genes are TRBV7-2 and TRBJ2-7; perhaps TRBD2 as D (7 bases). The germline V gene has CDR1 SGHTA and CDR2 FQGNSA. This CDR3 is 14 amino acids long. Trimming stripped 3 bases from V and 1 base from J, with 10 bases between.

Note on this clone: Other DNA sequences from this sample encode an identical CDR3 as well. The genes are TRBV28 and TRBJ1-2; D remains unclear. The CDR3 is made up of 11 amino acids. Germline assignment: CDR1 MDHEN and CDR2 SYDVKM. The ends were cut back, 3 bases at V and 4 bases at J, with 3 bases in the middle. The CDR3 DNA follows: TGTGCCAGCAGTTTCGGCTATGGCTACACCTTC. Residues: CASSFGYGYTF.

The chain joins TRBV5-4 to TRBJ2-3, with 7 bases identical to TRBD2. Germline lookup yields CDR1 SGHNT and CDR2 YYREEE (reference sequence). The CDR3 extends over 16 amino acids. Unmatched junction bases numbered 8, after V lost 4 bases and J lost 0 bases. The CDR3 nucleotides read TGTGCCAGCAGCCGGGGAGGGCAAGCAAGCACAGATACGCAGTATTTT. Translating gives CASSRGGQASTDTQYF.

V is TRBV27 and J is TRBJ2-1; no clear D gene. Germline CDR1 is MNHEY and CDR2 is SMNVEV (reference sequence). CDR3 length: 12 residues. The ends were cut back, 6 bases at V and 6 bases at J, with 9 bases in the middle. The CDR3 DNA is TGTGCCAGCAGACTTGGTCCCAATGAGCAGTTCTTC. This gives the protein CASRLGPNEQFF.

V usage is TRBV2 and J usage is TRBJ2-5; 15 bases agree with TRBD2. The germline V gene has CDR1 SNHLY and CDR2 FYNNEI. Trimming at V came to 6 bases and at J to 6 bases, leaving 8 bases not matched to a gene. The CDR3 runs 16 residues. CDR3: CASSPGLAGGQKTQYF. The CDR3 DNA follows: TGTGCCAGCAGCCCAGGACTAGCGGGAGGGCAAAAGACCCAGTACTTC.